One sample yielded the 30 T cell receptor beta chains listed below, sequenced in a study of tumor-infiltrating lymphocytes in primary liver carcinoma. Starting from 500 ng of total RNA, TCR beta cDNA was produced with a primer in the constant region. A slightly modified ARM-PCR protocol with three nested multiplex PCR rounds produced these TCR beta libraries. For around 10 cycles apiece, the opening two PCR rounds ran with TRBV1-TRBV30 forward primers and a C-beta reverse primer. From the multiplex PCR reads, TCRdb called clonotypes with MiXCR, one entry per CDR3 protein. In the table there are about 100,000 distinct CDR3 sequences, about 67% of which are singletons. Co-extraction of both nucleic acids (RNA and DNA) used about 19-33 mg of unsorted bulk tissue. Sequencing was carried out using liver tumor tissue from sampling region 2. As for subset: tumor region T2, inferior pole. These receptors were obtained from an older woman with primary liver carcinoma and hepatitis B virus infection.

This clonotype appeared a few times. Being one base from a much bigger clone, this may be a read error. The chain joins TRBV6-2 or TRBV6-3 to TRBJ2-2; 9 bases align to TRBD2. The CDR3 is 16 residues long. Germline V CDR1 and CDR2: MNHEY, SVGEGT. CDR3 sequence (DNA): TGTGCCAGCAGTTACGGGACTAGCAGGAGGACCGGGGAGCTGTCTTTT. It translates to CASSYGTSRRTGELSF.

This clonotype was observed a handful of times. A much larger clone differs from this one at a single base, so this may be a read error. The chain couples TRBV28 to TRBJ1-1, with D tentatively TRBD1 (5 bases). CDR3 length: 13 residues. Germline V gene lookup returns CDR1 MDHEN and CDR2 SYDVKM. The V and J ends lost 2 bases and 8 bases respectively, with 12 bases between them. CDR3 amino acids: CASSLRFQGEAFF. CDR3 nucleotide sequence: TGTGCCAGCAGTTTAAGGTTCCAGGGAGAAGCTTTCTTT.

Regarding this clonotype: Given a much more abundant clone one base away, this may be a read error. The rearrangement links TRBV7-9 to TRBJ2-3; 12 positions match TRBD2. CDR1 is SEHNR and CDR2 is FQNEAQ in the germline V gene (reference sequence). J gave up 14 bases and V 5 bases, and 11 bases lay outside the gene matches. The CDR3 consists of 14 residues. The CDR3 bases are TGTGCCAGCAGCAAAGCTAGCGGGAGGGCCGTCGCGTATTTT. Translated, it gives CASSKASGRAVAYF.

As to this clonotype: The junction shows a germline mismatch at one end, possibly a read error. V usage is TRBV6-2 or TRBV6-3 and J usage is TRBJ2-1; TRBD2 might be the D (6 bases). From germline, CDR1 is MNHEY and CDR2 SVGEGT. The CDR3 length is 16 residues. DNA for the CDR3: TGTGCCAGCAGTTACTCGTTCAGGACTACATACAATGAGCAGCTCTTC. Translated, it gives CASSYSFRTTYNEQLF.

Notes on this clonotype: The junction departs from the called germline gene at one end, perhaps through a read error. The V gene is TRBV29-1, the J gene TRBJ2-3; D might be TRBD1 (6 bases). Per germline, CDR1 SQVTM and CDR2 ANQGSEA. The CDR3 has 13 residues. As DNA, the CDR3 is TGCAGCGTGATGCAGGGGAACACAGATACGCAGTGTTTT. Translated, it gives CSVMQGNTDTQCF.

As concerns this clonotype: The missing conserved phenylalanine or tryptophan at the end of this CDR3 makes a read error likely. The gene calls are TRBV11-2 and TRBJ2-1, with 14 bases lining up with TRBD2. The CDR3 length is 17 residues. CDR1 is SGHAT and CDR2 is FQNNGV in the germline V gene. The V and J ends lost 6 bases and 11 bases, in that order; junction bases with no gene match: 15. CDR3 sequence (DNA): TGTGCCAGCAGGAGGAGACTAGCGGGAGGGCCGGGGGATAAGCAGTTCATC. Translated, it gives CASRRRLAGGPGDKQFI.

This clonotype was counted once. Sequence at one end of the junction differs from germline and may be a read error. The gene calls are TRBV29-1 and TRBJ2-3; D tentatively fits TRBD1 or TRBD2 (5 bases each). The CDR3 is 18 amino acids. Germline V lookup: CDR1 SQVTM, CDR2 ANQGSEA. The CDR3 DNA is TGCGGTGTTGAAGTGTTGGGCAGGGTGGGGGTTAGCACAGATACGCAGTATTTC. It translates to CGVEVLGRVGVSTDTQYF.

The chain has TRBV11-3 and TRBJ2-7; D is possibly TRBD1 or TRBD2 (5 bases each). The germline V gene encodes CDR1 SGHNT and CDR2 YENEEA. V shed 5 bases and J shed 7 bases, with 18 bases lying between them. The length of the CDR3 is 14 residues. CDR3: CASSGGRSSLEQYF. The CDR3 DNA reads as TGTGCCAGCAGCGGGGGAAGATCTAGTCTTGAGCAGTACTTC.

Details on this clonotype: This may stem from a read error, because a much larger clone lies one nucleotide away. The final CDR3 position lacks the conserved phenylalanine or tryptophan, pointing to a likely read error. The genes are TRBV7-8 and TRBJ2-1; 11 nucleotides agree with TRBD2. Germline V CDR1 and CDR2: SGHVS, FQNEAQ. J was trimmed by 10 bases and V by 5 bases; bases with no gene match: 10. The CDR3 is 15 amino acids. CDR3 in amino acids: CASSHISGRVFEQFL. The CDR3, as DNA: TGTGCCAGCAGCCACATTAGCGGGAGGGTCTTCGAGCAGTTCCTC.

As to this clonotype: The limits of the CDR3 on the DNA are not certain, so only TCRdb's listed CDR3 is given. This chain connects TRBV29-1 to TRBJ2-3; the D segment call TRBD1 is taken from the table without a DNA check. CDR1 SQVTM and CDR2 ANQGSEA come from the germline V gene. The CDR3 is made up of 14 amino acids, end residues included. The CDR3 sequence is CIVATGISTDTQYF.

This clonotype was seen many times. The CDR3 sequence: CSYGDRGKNIQYF. The CDR3 nucleotides read TGCAGTTATGGGGACAGGGGCAAAAACATTCAGTACTTC. The chain is built from TRBV29-1 and TRBJ2-4; 10 positions match TRBD1. Germline CDR1 is SQVTM and CDR2 is ANQGSEA. CDR3 length: 13 residues.

Turning to this clonotype: As the CDR3 is not closed by the conserved phenylalanine or tryptophan, this likely results from a read error. This sequence joins TRBV6-1 and TRBJ2-7; 10 positions match TRBD2. V was pared by 8 bases and J by 3 bases, with 4 bases of the junction left unmatched. The CDR3 has 13 amino acids. Germline loops: CDR1 MNHNS, CDR2 SASEGT. The CDR3 loop is CASCLAGVYEQYI. The DNA for the CDR3 is TGTGCCAGCTGTCTAGCGGGAGTCTACGAGCAGTACATA.

As regards this clonotype: The junction differs from germline at one of its ends, possibly a read error. The chain combines TRBV11-3 with TRBJ2-1; 7 bases map to TRBD2. CDR1 is SGHNT, CDR2 YENEEA, per germline. This CDR3 contains 17 residues. CDR3 sequence: CTSSIGRGEWGVDEQFF. Written as DNA, the CDR3 is TGTACCAGCAGCATAGGTCGGGGGGAATGGGGTGTCGATGAGCAGTTCTTC.

The chain couples TRBV7-8 to TRBJ2-7; the D gene is possibly TRBD2 (6 bases). The V gene's germline CDR1 is SGHVS and CDR2 FQNEAQ. This CDR3 has 15 residues. V was cut by 5 bases and J by 3 bases, with 17 bases left in between. This chain's CDR3 is CASSTQWGGVYEQYF. CDR3 DNA sequence: TGTGCCAGCAGCACTCAGTGGGGCGGGGTCTACGAGCAGTACTTC.

This clonotype was seen repeatedly, ten times or more. The gene calls are TRBV11-2 and TRBJ2-7, with 8 nucleotides matching TRBD2. J was trimmed by 5 bases and V by 3 bases; bases with no gene match: 12. The CDR3 length is 16 residues. The germline gives CDR1 SGHAT, CDR2 FQNNGV. The CDR3 DNA sequence: TGTGCCAGCAGCTTGCCGGCGGGAGGTCCACCTAACGAGCAGTACTTC. Its protein is CASSLPAGGPPNEQYF.

V usage is TRBV7-2 and J usage is TRBJ1-2; D gene uncertain. This CDR3 is 14 amino acids long. Germline-derived CDR1 and CDR2 are SGHTA and FQGNSA. Trimming left V 0 bases short and J 2 bases short, with 7 bases between. CDR3 bases: TGTGCCAGCAGCTTAGCCGTGGACAACTATGGCTACACCTTC. Translating it yields CASSLAVDNYGYTF. Together with reference TRBV7-2 and TRBJ1-2, the CDR3 gives the full variable domain: GAGVSQSPSNKVTEKGKDVELRCDPISGHTALYWYRQSLGQGLEFLIYFQGNSAPDKSGLPSDRFSAERTGGSVSTLTIQRTQQEDSAVYLCASSLAVDNYGYTFGSGTRLTVV.

For this clonotype: With a much larger clone just one base away, this may be a read error. V usage is TRBV6-5 and J usage is TRBJ1-3; D gene uncertain. CDR3 size: 14 residues. Germline V gene lookup returns CDR1 MNHEY and CDR2 SVGAGI. Trimming left V 6 bases short and J 2 bases short, with 11 bases between. CDR3 sequence reads: CASRLQNPGNTIYF. CDR3 DNA: TGTGCCAGCAGGTTACAGAACCCTGGAAACACCATATATTTT.

A remark on this clonotype: Likely a read error: the CDR3 ends without its conserved phenylalanine or tryptophan. The DNA is left out, because the CDR3 cannot be placed on it with certainty; the CDR3 is given as TCRdb lists it. V usage is TRBV6-1 and J usage is TRBJ1-4. Per the germline V gene, CDR1 is MNHNS and CDR2 is SASEGT. The length of the CDR3 is 11 amino acids, counting both ends. This CDR3 reads CASSDYHGMFL.

This sequence joins TRBV12-3 or TRBV12-4 and TRBJ1-2; D ambiguous. The V gene lost 5 bases and the J gene lost 8 bases, with 15 bases spanning the gap. This CDR3 spans 13 amino acids. CDR3 residues: CASSPTIPGGYTF. In nucleotides, the CDR3 is TGTGCCAGCAGTCCTACCATCCCTGGAGGCTACACCTTC.

In this sample, this clonotype turned up a few times. This may arise from a read error, as a much more abundant clone is one base away. This likely comes from a read error, as the CDR3 has no conserved phenylalanine or tryptophan at its end. This chain connects TRBV12-3 or TRBV12-4 to TRBJ1-1; 7 bases agree with TRBD1. Losses at the gene ends were 6 bases for V and 0 bases for J; bases not matched to a gene: 1. This CDR3 is built from 13 residues. Here the CDR3 reads CASRTGLNTEAFS. CDR3 DNA: TGTGCCAGCAGGACAGGGCTGAACACTGAAGCTTTCTCT.

About this clonotype: One end of the junction is discordant with germline, which a read error may explain. V and J are TRBV11-3 and TRBJ2-1; D possibly corresponds to TRBD2 (5 bases). The CDR3 totals 17 residues. Germline-derived CDR1 and CDR2 are SGHNT and YENEEA. CDR3 amino acids: CASSLGFGGLSYDDQFF. In nucleotides, the CDR3 is TGTGCCAGCAGCTTAGGGTTCGGTGGACTTTCCTACGATGACCAGTTCTTC.

Comments on this clonotype: It is likely a read error, because the conserved phenylalanine at the end of the CDR3 is missing. This sequence joins TRBV2 and TRBJ2-1; 9 bases match TRBD2. V gave up 0 bases and J gave up 1 base; unmatched junction bases: 1. Germline V lookup: CDR1 SNHLY, CDR2 FYNNEI. The CDR3 extends over 16 amino acids. The CDR3 DNA reads TGTGCCAGCAGTGAAGCTAGCGGGAGATCCTACAATGAGCAGTTCCTC. Its protein is CASSEASGRSYNEQFL.

Comment on this clonotype: Possible read error: a much larger clone is one base away. The chain employs TRBV10-3 and TRBJ2-2; D gene unclear. Trimming removed 7 bases at V and 4 bases at J, with 10 bases between. The CDR3 has 13 residues. Per germline, CDR1 ENHRY and CDR2 SYGVKD. CDR3 residues: CAITKDRTGELFF. CDR3 nucleotides: TGTGCCATCACCAAGGACCGCACCGGGGAGCTGTTTTTT.

This clonotype was detected ten times or more. The rearrangement links TRBV28 to TRBJ1-5; D is unclear. Germline V gives CDR1 MDHEN, CDR2 SYDVKM. The V end lost 5 bases, the J end lost 0 bases, and 20 bases lay between the germline ends. The CDR3 covers 18 residues. CDR3 loop: CASSPPGGATYSNQPQHF. CDR3 bases: TGTGCCAGCAGTCCCCCCGGAGGAGCCACCTATAGCAATCAGCCCCAGCATTTT.

On this clonotype itself: Since a much larger clone is just one base distant, this may be a read error. The rearrangement uses TRBV7-8 and TRBJ1-2, with 7 bases matching TRBD1. Looked up from germline, CDR1 is SGHVS and CDR2 is FQNEAQ. This CDR3 contains 16 residues. Trimming took 5 bases from V and 3 from J; bases not matched to a gene: 12. The CDR3 sequence: CASSIRPGDRYYGYTF. In nucleotides, the CDR3 is TGTGCCAGCAGCATTCGCCCCGGGGACAGATACTATGGCTACACCTTC.

Of note for this clonotype: A much larger clone differs from this one at a single base, so this may be a read error. In DNA form, the CDR3 reads TGTGTCAGCAGTTACTCGGCGGACCAGGGGTACGAGCAGTACTTC. Amino acid sequence: CVSSYSADQGYEQYF. J is TRBJ2-7 and V is TRBV6-6; a possible D gene is TRBD1 (6 bases). Germline-derived CDR1 and CDR2 are MNHNY and SVGAGI (reference sequence). CDR3 size: 15 residues.

V usage is TRBV19 and J usage is TRBJ2-2; maybe TRBD1 (7 bases). CDR1 LNHDA and CDR2 SQIVND come from the germline V gene (reference sequence). Deletions cut 5 bases from V and 6 bases from J, with 16 bases between. The CDR3 spans 15 residues. In DNA form, the CDR3 reads TGTGCCAGTAGTTCCCAGGGGGGATACCCCGGGGAGCTGTTTTTT. Protein sequence: CASSSQGGYPGELFF.

The rearrangement links TRBV6-5 to TRBJ1-2; D remains unclear. Germline assignment: CDR1 MNHEY and CDR2 SVGAGI. With 0 bases removed from V and 10 bases from J, the gap between germline ends came to 15 bases. The CDR3 runs to 14 residues. The CDR3 DNA is TGTGCCAGCAGTTACTCGGGGTCTAGCGGTGACTACACCTTC. Its translation: CASSYSGSSGDYTF.

This clonotype came up once. At one boundary the junction diverges from the germline segment, which might be a read error. The chain couples TRBV6-5 to TRBJ2-1; TRBD2 agrees at 9 bases. From germline, CDR1 is MNHEY and CDR2 SVGAGI. This CDR3 contains 14 residues. CDR3 loop: CAGSYWREGNEQFF. The CDR3 region has the DNA TGTGCCGGCAGTTACTGGCGGGAGGGGAATGAGCAGTTCTTC.

This chain uses TRBV30 with TRBJ2-1, with D perhaps assigned TRBD1 or TRBD2 (5 bases each). This CDR3 is 14 amino acids long. Trimming shortened V by 3 bases and J by 7 bases, and 16 bases separated the two germline ends. In germline, CDR1 is GTSNPN, CDR2 SVGIG (reference sequence). In DNA, the CDR3 is TGTGCCTGGAGGGCTCCCGGGACCCAGAATGAGCAGTTCTTC. It specifies CAWRAPGTQNEQFF.